This TCR beta chain was identified in a study of cytomegalovirus exposure and HLA in healthy donors (dated by TCRdb to 2017 to 2019). Describing the broader study: An earlier analysis of approximately 600 of the donors reported more than 250 Gb of sequence data and some 100 million unique TCR beta sequences from 150 million to 200 million T cells. Class I and class II HLA loci were covered by the typing at four-digit resolution. To study patterns of TCR occurrence, a later analysis re-analyzed previously published TCR beta repertoires from 550 to 800 donors and added high-resolution HLA genotyping. Approximately 310 gigabases of sequencing data and roughly 90 million unique TCR sequences were included in an early release covering roughly 600 HLA-typed donors. Typing coverage varied by locus: roughly 620-640 donors for A, B, C, DRB1 and DQB1; some 520 for DQA1; about 570 for DPA1; about 450 for DPB1. The study aimed to test whether cataloging public T cell receptors could reveal signatures of past pathogen exposure. A later genetic analysis used genome-wide SNP genotypes for about 60% of the 666 donors, treating that subset as a discovery cohort. In addition to the first cohort of about 650 subjects, a separate validation cohort of around 110 different subjects was used. Rather than drawing on any new phenotypic data, the later analysis identified candidate immune exposures from TCR beta sequences and the way those sequences occurred across donors. Alongside the repertoire data, information on donor age, sex, ethnicity and CMV serostatus was compiled. Roughly 5 DR-DQ haplotypes were handled as single units for association and clustering, since linkage in the cohort was strong. All discovery cohort repertoires had been generated on a single sequencing platform. The study combined high-throughput TCR immunosequencing, statistical association of individual TCRs with disease status, and machine learning to predict cytomegalovirus infection status. Using immunosequencing, the study profiled T cell repertoires from some 670 subjects and related those repertoires to cytomegalovirus serostatus. In an earlier analysis of a few hundred of the donors, high-throughput TCR beta sequencing was used to judge whether each TCR beta V gene segment behaved as functional or pseudogenic. Among about 360 genotyped donors of the cohort, an average of roughly 240,000 unique TCR beta nucleotide sequences were sequenced per donor, roughly a sixth of them non-productive. Of the 350 to 400 genotyped donors, 65% to 90% fell in the genetic ancestry cluster associated with self-reported Caucasian donors.

In total, more than 500 healthy bone marrow donors made up the cohort. Cohort members were all nominally healthy when sampled, although unrecorded immune exposures were likely present. The donor was CMV seronegative and belonged to the group of roughly 330 seronegative cohort members. Each donor provided a peripheral blood sample, and peripheral blood mononuclear cells were used for TCR beta sequencing. The Qiagen DNeasy Blood Extraction Kit was used to extract genomic DNA from the blood cell samples. CDR1 and CDR2, looked up from the germline V gene, are MGHDK and SYGVNS. The CDR3 goes from the cysteine to the phenylalanine over 16 residues. Only CDR3 DNA is held: 48 bases, read in frame from base 1. V loses 2 bases at its end and J loses 5 bases; junction bases beyond the gene matches: 3. As to this clone: It has no known antigen specificity. Per-nucleotide qualities are absent, and no much larger clonotype sits a single base away.

Receptor libraries were prepared by the immunoSEQ multiplex PCR assay. A mixture of 60 forward primers for TCR Vbeta segments and 13 reverse primers for TCR Jbeta segments was used in the multiplex PCR. The CDR3 region of rearranged TCR beta genes was amplified from genomic DNA with a multiplex PCR assay. The amplified TCR beta libraries were sequenced on the Illumina HiSeq System as 87-base-pair reads. In the source study's methods: A later analysis counted approximately 76 million unique TCR beta chains across the 666 repertoires, and some 11 million of these chains were shared by at least two donors. To remove PCR and sequencing errors, raw reads were error-corrected and collapsed into unique sequences using a nearest-neighbor algorithm that merged closely related sequences. Alignment of CDR3 sequences to IMGT reference sequences was used to assign V, D and J gene segments. For a sequence to be retained, at least a six-nucleotide match to both a V gene segment and a J gene segment was required. A rearrangement counted as productive if the CDR3 had no stop codons and remained in frame with V and J, and every other rearrangement counted as non-productive. Following IMGT convention, CDR3 was defined as the stretch from the second conserved V-encoded cysteine to the conserved J-encoded phenylalanine. The earlier analysis of about 610 of the donors excluded sequences that lacked an unambiguous match to a single V gene segment. An earlier analysis of 587 of the donors classified V segments as functional when productive rearrangements were above 56.7% and as segregating when the standard deviation between donors was above 5%. A statistical classification framework was developed to diagnose cytomegalovirus status using the catalog of TCR beta chain sequences. V and J gene assignment, in a later analysis, came from comparing TCR nucleotide sequences with IMGT/GENE-DB human TR gene sequences. A later analysis assigned CDR3 sequences and most-parsimonious VDJ recombination scenarios with the TCRdist pipeline. In a later analysis, every TCR beta chain was defined by the combination of its CDR3 amino acid sequence and its V-gene family, and reads without a unique V-gene family were dropped. As a way to deal with suspected cross-contamination and a sequencing artifact, a later analysis dropped 640 or so nucleotide sequences that were highly shared and had low generation probability. A later analysis calculated a clonal expansion index for each public chain from normalized within-repertoire ranks of inferred template counts. In a later analysis, generation probabilities were computed using a VDJ recombination model fitted to out-of-frame rearrangements, and the results were checked against IGoR. In a later analysis, TCR-TCR, TCR-HLA and TCR-CMV co-occurrence was scored with hypergeometric tests, and a repertoire-size bias correction was applied to TCR pairs. To estimate false discovery rates, a later analysis permuted the HLA or CMV assignments 20 times. In a later analysis, co-occurring TCRs were grouped using DBSCAN, with TCRdist sequence similarity added in when clustering inside HLA-allele-positive subsets. Repertoires with fewer than 30,000 or more than 120,000 public chains, plus five repertoires with anomalous nucleotide sharing, were excluded from co-occurrence clustering. What TCRdb holds here is the immuneACCESS table cut down to in-frame rearrangements. Part of the clones is not present; checked against another copy, under half of the missing clones reflect an unresolved V gene, and the others are unexplained. That table gives V, J and clone size, and the DNA gave D and trimming. The sample table lists just under 80,000 clones, approximately 78% of them with a count of one. The top ten clones comprise approximately 4.4% of the sample.

Overall study outcomes, separate from this receptor: Correlated functional status among segregating V segments might be attributable to linkage disequilibrium, but an unknown experimental factor could not be ruled out. Sequencing depth was assumed to be roughly uniform across donors in the presence/absence analyses, though that assumption may not hold. Across donors, most TCR sequences were observed very rarely, whereas some public TCRs were present in many individuals. The classifier was reported to diagnose cytomegalovirus status with high specificity and sensitivity in both the original cohort and the validation cohort. Several of the top co-occurrence clusters appeared to be linked to parvovirus B19, influenza, CMV and Epstein-Barr virus, according to a later analysis. The 87-base-pair reads could not distinguish some IMGT-functional V segments, including TRBV6-2 and TRBV6-3, so those segments were excluded. The authors suggested that the approach could potentially be generalized to other disease states and immunological phenotypes. In vitro tests confirmed that three of the cytomegalovirus-associated TCR beta chains recognize cytomegalovirus antigens. V-gene and J-gene trimming of TCR beta chains was associated with a missense DCLRE1C variant in a later genetic analysis, and the association was replicated in an independent cohort. When HLA alleles, especially DR and DQ, strongly co-occurred, TCR associations were difficult to assign to individual alleles. A cluster of highly shared sequence variants was judged likely to represent a technical artifact of the sequencing pipeline. In a later analysis, HLA-associated TCR beta chains showed more clonal expansion and lower generation probabilities than non-associated chains that were equally common. In a later analysis, the rate of TCR association differed among HLA loci, with DRB1 alleles having the most associated TCRs and HLA-C alleles having the fewest. A further reported finding was that TCR beta sequences accurately predicted the HLA-A and HLA-B alleles for most subjects in the first cohort. In a later analysis, about 16,000 TCR beta sequences were associated with specific HLA alleles at a false discovery rate of 0.05. A total of roughly 160 TCR beta chains were listed by the study as associated with cytomegalovirus. In this cohort, only TCR beta chains were sequenced, and detectable features were limited by the absence of alpha or paired-chain data. CMV serostatus was the only immune exposure information available for the cohort. In an earlier analysis of around 600 of the donors, most TCR beta V segments appeared in productive rearrangements about 90% or about 30% of the time, broadly matching IMGT annotations. According to a later analysis, most CMV-associated TCR beta chains appeared to be HLA-restricted, and the HLA associations seemed to be driven largely by CMV exposure. Because some donors lacked HLA typing at each locus, the association tests relied only on the typed subset. Around 16 rarely observed V segments, including chromosome 9 orphons, were excluded from the earlier analysis of some 590 of the donors because counts were too low. Compared with the approximately 720-donor mean, donors in an Asian-associated ancestry cluster had fewer N-insertions in productive TCRs, according to a later genetic analysis.

Input material: PBMCs. The sequence joins TRBV25-1 to TRBJ2-2, with 12 junctional bases fitting TRBD1. The receptor comes from a middle-aged man in good health and CMV-seronegative. The encoded CDR3 is CASSEQGQGATGELFF. The base sequence is TGTGCCAGCAGTGAACAGGGACAGGGGGCGACCGGGGAGCTGTTTTTT.